These 20 T cell receptor beta chains originate from one sample sequenced in a study of blood T cells in healthy people across ages. A second PCR of about 7 to 12 cycles used a sample-barcoded 5' primer and a J-beta primer mix. MiXCR, applied by TCRdb to the 5' RACE reads, yields one record per CDR3 protein. The sample has around 1,500,000 distinct CDR3 sequences; 42% are singletons. Material: blood. The receptors stem from a woman between 18 and 29 years old in good health.

The chain recombines TRBV21-1 with TRBJ1-6; the D call TRBD1 from the table was never checked on the DNA. TRBV21-1 is an annotated pseudogene. This CDR3 is 20 amino acids long. For the CDR3, the DNA is TGTGCCAGCAGCAAAGTTGCGGACAGGGGGCGGGGGTCCTATAATTCACCCCTCCACTTT. It encodes CASSKVADRGRGSYNSPLHF.

V gene TRBV6-5 combines with J gene TRBJ2-5; D perhaps matches TRBD2 (5 bases). Near its end, the DNA agrees better with TRBJ2-7, so the J call may be wrong. This CDR3 comprises 12 residues. Per germline, CDR1 MNHEY and CDR2 SVGAGI. The chain's CDR3 is CATGPGNYEQYF. CDR3 in DNA: TGTGCCACTGGACCGGGGAACTACGAGCAGTACTTC.

The chain links TRBV6-5 to TRBJ2-7, with 7 bases lining up with TRBD2. Germline CDR1 MNHEY, CDR2 SVGAGI. The J segment lost 0 bases and the V segment lost 5 bases, leaving 7 bases of the junction unmatched. The CDR3 extends over 15 amino acids. The CDR3 DNA is TGTGCCAGCAGTACCCTAGCGGATTCCTCCTACGAGCAGTACTTC. It yields the protein CASSTLADSSYEQYF.

The gene calls are TRBV6-1 and TRBJ1-1, with a weak D call TRBD1 (6 bases). The germline CDR1 and CDR2 sequences are MNHNS and SASEGT. CDR3 length equals 16 residues. Trimming took 1 base from V and 2 from J, leaving 14 bases between them. CDR3 loop: CASSEGIQGFNTEAFF. CDR3 DNA: TGTGCCAGCAGTGAAGGGATACAGGGATTCAACACTGAAGCTTTCTTT.

V and J are TRBV5-6 and TRBJ1-1; 8 nucleotides line up with TRBD1. V shed 2 bases, J shed 7 bases, and the junction held 10 bases outside the gene matches. CDR3 length equals 15 residues. Per germline, CDR1 SGHDT and CDR2 YYEEEE. The CDR3: CASSFRGQGEGEAFF. The CDR3 DNA is TGTGCCAGCAGCTTCAGAGGACAGGGAGAGGGTGAAGCTTTCTTT.

This clonotype was picked up a small number of times. The chain combines TRBV11-2 with TRBJ2-1; D may be TRBD2 (6 bases). This CDR3 contains 15 residues. V was clipped by 2 bases and J by 3 bases, with 11 bases between them. Germline loops: CDR1 SGHAT, CDR2 FQNNGV. CDR3 region: CASSLLGTLYNEQFF. CDR3 bases: TGTGCCAGCAGCTTATTGGGGACTCTCTACAATGAGCAGTTCTTC.

The chain links TRBV14 to TRBJ1-1, with D unclear. The germline V gene has CDR1 SGHDN and CDR2 FVKESK. The V gene lost 0 bases and the J gene lost 4 bases, with 6 bases spanning the gap. This CDR3 has 13 amino acids. The CDR3 loop is CASSQDPSTEAFF. In DNA, the CDR3 is TGTGCCAGCAGCCAAGATCCGAGCACTGAAGCTTTCTTT.

Of note for this clonotype: A much larger clone is a single base away; this may be a read error. V and J are TRBV6-5 and TRBJ2-3, with D maybe TRBD1 (5 bases). The CDR3 runs to 13 residues. Germline V lookup: CDR1 MNHEY, CDR2 SVGAGI. The CDR3 DNA reads TGTGCCAGCAGTTACGTTGGGGCAGATACGCCGTATTTT. Translating gives CASSYVGADTPYF.

The DNA of the CDR3 is TGTGCCAGCAGGTCCCTTCGGGACAGTAACAATGAAAAACTGTTTTTT. Protein: CASRSLRDSNNEKLFF. The rearrangement links TRBV27 to TRBJ1-4; 7 bases are a match to TRBD1. CDR1 is MNHEY and CDR2 is SMNVEV in the germline V gene (reference sequence). The CDR3 consists of 16 residues. The ends lost 6 bases at V and 5 bases at J; junction bases unmatched: 12.

A few counts support this clonotype. The gene calls are TRBV2 and TRBJ2-7, with D maybe TRBD1 (6 bases). The CDR3 is made up of 14 amino acids. Per the germline V gene, CDR1 is SNHLY and CDR2 is FYNNEI. V lost 4 bases and J lost 2, with 12 bases in between. The CDR3 protein is CASSGQVQAYEQYF. The CDR3 nucleotides read TGTGCCAGCAGTGGACAGGTGCAGGCCTACGAGCAGTACTTC. Full variable domain (remainder filled in from reference TRBV2 and TRBJ2-7): EPEVTQTPSHQVTQMGQEVILRCVPISNHLYFYWYRQILGQKVEFLVSFYNNEISEKSEIFDDQFSVERPDGSNFTLKIRSTKLEDSAMYFCASSGQVQAYEQYFGPGTRLTVT.

The chain employs TRBV6-1 and TRBJ2-7; the D gene is possibly TRBD2 (6 bases). Germline V gene data show CDR1 as MNHNS and CDR2 as SASEGT. The CDR3 loop spans 15 amino acids. V was clipped by 2 bases and J by 2 bases, with 13 bases between them. The CDR3 sequence: CASSEPEGHAYEQYF. The CDR3 bases are TGTGCCAGCAGTGAACCGGAGGGGCACGCCTACGAGCAGTACTTC.

The V call is TRBV2, the J call TRBJ2-2, with 9 bases that match TRBD2. Germline V gene data show CDR1 as SNHLY and CDR2 as FYNNEI. The CDR3 loop spans 16 amino acids. The V and J ends lost 3 bases and 2 bases, in that order; junction bases with no gene match: 4. The CDR3 nucleotides read TGTGCCAGCAGTGAGCCAGCGGGAGGTAACACCGGGGAGCTGTTTTTT. This encodes CASSEPAGGNTGELFF.

On this clonotype: A much larger clone lies a single base off, so this may be a read error. The chain combines TRBV2 with TRBJ2-1; no clear D. The germline gives CDR1 SNHLY, CDR2 FYNNEI. V lost 5 bases and J 9 bases, leaving 8 bases between the germline ends. CDR3 length: 11 residues. The CDR3 DNA follows: TGTGCCAGCAGTAACTCGGGTGAGCAGTTCTTC. It translates to CASSNSGEQFF.

CDR3: CASSLGETSGYNEQYF. As DNA, the CDR3 is TGTGCCAGCAGCTTAGGGGAGACTAGCGGCTACAATGAGCAGTACTTC. The V and J genes are TRBV7-7 and TRBJ2-7, with 9 positions matching TRBD2. The junction had 11 bases not matched to a gene; V was cut back by 1 base and J by 7 bases. Germline V CDR1 and CDR2: SSHAT, FNYEAQ (reference sequence). The CDR3 runs 16 residues.

This clonotype was counted a few times. V and J are TRBV27 and TRBJ2-5; TRBD2 matches 7 bases. V lost 1 base to trimming and J lost 4 bases; unmatched junction nucleotides: 3. CDR3 length: 14 residues. Germline CDR1 and CDR2: MNHEY and SMNVEV (reference sequence). CDR3: CASSLWSGGETQYF. The CDR3 DNA reads TGTGCCAGCAGTTTATGGTCGGGAGGAGAGACCCAGTACTTC.

The chain joins TRBV11-2 to TRBJ1-2; 8 bases are a match to TRBD1. The CDR3 is made up of 15 amino acids. V lost 3 bases, J lost 8 bases, and 11 bases stayed unmatched. The germline V gene encodes CDR1 SGHAT and CDR2 FQNNGV. The CDR3 DNA is TGTGCCAGCAGCTTGGGGACAGGCCGCCCGGGAGGCTACACCTTC. Its protein product is CASSLGTGRPGGYTF.

The V gene is TRBV27, the J gene TRBJ2-1, with 8 bases identical to TRBD2. Germline V gene data show CDR1 as MNHEY and CDR2 as SMNVEV (reference sequence). This CDR3 contains 18 residues. V shed 4 bases, J shed 0 bases, and the junction held 11 bases outside the gene matches. The CDR3 DNA sequence: TGTGCCAGCAGTTCGATTATCCCAGCGGGGGACTCCTACAATGAGCAGTTCTTC. The encoded protein is CASSSIIPAGDSYNEQFF.

The gene calls are TRBV6-6 and TRBJ2-1, with a weak D call TRBD1 (6 bases). The end of the DNA is better explained by TRBJ2-7, so the J call may be wrong. The germline gives CDR1 MNHNY, CDR2 SVGAGI (reference sequence). The CDR3 sequence is 13 residues long. DNA of the CDR3: TGTGCCAGCAATGGGGACACGTACAATGAGCAGTACTTC. The encoded protein is CASNGDTYNEQYF.

This chain links TRBV4-1 with TRBJ1-1, with TRBD1 identical over 9 bases. The V and J ends lost 0 bases and 1 base, in that order; junction bases with no gene match: 6. Germline CDR1 reads MGHRA; CDR2 reads YSYEKL. CDR3 length: 17 amino acids. CDR3 residues: CASSQDGGTGRNTEAFF. The CDR3 DNA reads TGCGCCAGCAGCCAAGATGGGGGGACAGGGCGGAACACTGAAGCTTTCTTT.

This clonotype was counted at least ten times. The gene calls are TRBV15 and TRBJ2-1, with D tentatively TRBD2 (5 bases). V was clipped by 3 bases and J by 9 bases, with 12 bases between them. Germline CDR1 LNHNV, CDR2 YYDKDF (reference sequence). The CDR3 covers 13 residues. In nucleotides, the CDR3 is TGTGCCACCAGCAGGGACGCGGGCGGTGAGCAGTTCTTC. Translated: CATSRDAGGEQFF.